These 21 T cell receptor beta chains share one sample of origin, sequenced in a study of blood T cells in healthy people across ages. A J-beta primer mix and a sample-barcoded 5' primer were used in a second PCR of roughly 6 to 11 cycles. In TCRdb, the 5' RACE reads were re-called with MiXCR into one record per CDR3 protein. The sample holds about 730,000 distinct CDR3 sequences; 35% to 45% are singletons and the top ten take roughly 20%. The specimen was blood. The receptors come from a woman in her fifties or sixties in good health.

This chain's CDR3 is CASSEIQVNYGYTF. The CDR3 DNA reads TGTGCCAGCAGCGAGATCCAGGTCAACTATGGCTACACCTTC. The V and J genes are TRBV9 and TRBJ1-2; D is uncertain. The CDR3 runs 14 residues. The germline V and J ends were trimmed by 3 bases and 2 bases, with 11 bases remaining between them. Looked up from germline, CDR1 is SGDLS and CDR2 is YYNGEE.

This clonotype was observed many times. The chain combines TRBV28 with TRBJ2-5; D is ambiguous. This CDR3 is built from 15 residues. The V and J ends lost 8 bases and 2 bases respectively, with 18 bases between them. Germline CDR1 reads MDHEN; CDR2 reads SYDVKM. The CDR3 DNA reads as TGTGCCAGCCGAATCACCCGCCTCGATCAAGAGACCCAGTACTTC. Its translation: CASRITRLDQETQYF.

V is TRBV7-2 and J is TRBJ2-2; 10 bases agree with TRBD2. V trimming: 2 bases; J trimming: 6 bases; junction bases outside the gene matches: 3. CDR3 size: 15 residues. Germline V lookup: CDR1 SGHTA, CDR2 FQGNSA. The CDR3 region is CASSLLAGASGELFF. CDR3 coding DNA: TGTGCCAGCAGCTTACTAGCGGGAGCATCCGGGGAGCTGTTTTTT. Together with reference TRBV7-2 and TRBJ2-2, the CDR3 gives the full variable domain: GAGVSQSPSNKVTEKGKDVELRCDPISGHTALYWYRQSLGQGLEFLIYFQGNSAPDKSGLPSDRFSAERTGGSVSTLTIQRTQQEDSAVYLCASSLLAGASGELFFGEGSRLTVL.

In its sample, this clonotype was seen a few times. This rearrangement joins TRBV9 to TRBJ2-1; TRBD2 agrees at 8 bases. CDR3 length equals 15 residues. Germline trimming cut 0 bases from V and 9 bases from J; bases unmatched to any gene: 8. Per germline, CDR1 SGDLS and CDR2 YYNGEE. This chain's CDR3 is CASSVDGRAEAEQFF. The CDR3 region has the DNA TGTGCCAGCAGCGTAGACGGGAGGGCCGAAGCTGAGCAGTTCTTC. Full variable domain (outside the CDR3, taken from reference TRBV9 and TRBJ2-1): DSGVTQTPKHLITATGQRVTLRCSPRSGDLSVYWYQQSLDQGLQFLIQYYNGEERAKGNILERFSAQQFPDLHSELNLSSLELGDSALYFCASSVDGRAEAEQFFGPGTRLTVL.

As concerns this clonotype: A much larger clone lies a single base off, so this may be a read error. J is TRBJ2-7 and V is TRBV29-1; 8 bases agree with TRBD1. Germline V lookup: CDR1 SQVTM, CDR2 ANQGSEA. The CDR3 contains 13 residues. J was trimmed by 3 bases and V by 2 bases; bases with no gene match: 3. The CDR3 sequence: CSVESDRGYEQYF. The CDR3, as DNA: TGCAGCGTTGAAAGCGACAGGGGCTACGAGCAGTACTTC.

As to this clonotype: A junction boundary mismatches the germline segment, possibly from a read error. This chain links TRBV12-3 or TRBV12-4 with TRBJ2-3, with D maybe TRBD2 (6 bases). CDR3 length equals 14 residues. In DNA, the CDR3 is TGTGCCAGCAGTTTGGGACGCGGGGCAGATACGCAGTATTTC. Encoded protein: CASSLGRGADTQYF.

V usage is TRBV28 and J usage is TRBJ2-5, with D uncertain. This CDR3 is 11 amino acids long. V was trimmed by 9 bases and J by 9 bases, leaving 14 bases between them. Germline-derived CDR1 and CDR2 are MDHEN and SYDVKM. CDR3 protein: CARAVKSSQYF. The CDR3 nucleotides are TGTGCCAGGGCGGTTAAATCGTCCCAGTACTTC.

The CDR3 spells CASSVDGLAKNIQYF. The CDR3 nucleotides read TGTGCCAGCAGTGTTGACGGGTTAGCCAAAAACATTCAGTACTTC. The chain has TRBV6-6 and TRBJ2-4; D ambiguous. In germline, CDR1 is MNHNY, CDR2 SVGAGI (reference sequence). This CDR3 spans 15 amino acids. V dropped 5 bases and J dropped 0 bases, with 11 bases sitting between them.

The chain links TRBV6-1 to TRBJ2-3; the match to TRBD1 covers 7 bases. The CDR3 sequence is 15 residues long. Germline CDR1 is MNHNS and CDR2 is SASEGT. J was trimmed by 1 base and V by 2 bases; bases with no gene match: 3. This CDR3 is CASSEQGEGTDTQYF. The CDR3 region has the DNA TGTGCCAGCAGTGAACAGGGGGAAGGCACAGATACGCAGTATTTT.

In its sample, this clonotype was seen once. V and J are TRBV3-1 and TRBJ2-5; the D call may be TRBD1 or TRBD2 (5 bases each). Per germline, CDR1 LGHDT and CDR2 YNNKEL (reference sequence). This CDR3 is built from 16 residues. V was clipped by 3 bases and J by 1 base, with 15 bases between them. The CDR3 region is CASSHGSGPGQETQYF. CDR3 coding DNA: TGTGCCAGCAGCCATGGGTCGGGGCCGGGCCAAGAGACCCAGTACTTC.

This chain links TRBV4-2 with TRBJ1-4; maybe TRBD1 (6 bases). Germline loops: CDR1 LGHNA, CDR2 YNFKEQ. The CDR3 runs 17 residues. Deletions cut 3 bases from V and 0 bases from J, with 14 bases between. The CDR3 sequence: CASSQLGTLTTNEKLFF. The CDR3 DNA reads as TGTGCCAGCAGCCAGCTCGGGACACTTACAACTAATGAAAAACTGTTTTTT.

The chain employs TRBV15 and TRBJ1-5; D unresolved. The ends were cut back, 0 bases at V and 4 bases at J, with 13 bases in the middle. The CDR3 runs to 16 residues. The germline V gene encodes CDR1 LNHNV and CDR2 YYDKDF (reference sequence). The CDR3: CATSRDMGSSNQPQHF. CDR3 sequence (DNA): TGTGCCACCAGCAGAGATATGGGCAGTTCAAATCAGCCCCAGCATTTT. The entire variable domain, with the rest obtained from reference TRBV15 and TRBJ1-5, is as follows: DAMVIQNPRYQVTQFGKPVTLSCSQTLNHNVMYWYQQKSSQAPKLLFHYYDKDFNNEADTPDNFQSRRPNTSFCFLDIRSPGLGDTAMYLCATSRDMGSSNQPQHFGDGTRLSIL.

The chain has TRBV29-1 and TRBJ2-5, with D unclear. The CDR3 is 10 residues long. Germline lookup yields CDR1 SQVTM and CDR2 ANQGSEA. The V end was cut by 3 bases, the J end by 9 bases, with 8 bases between. CDR3 sequence (DNA): TGCAGCGTTGATTCCTCCTCCCAGTACTTC. Protein product: CSVDSSSQYF.

CDR3 sequence (DNA): TGCAGCGTTGAAGATAGCGTAAATCAAGAGACCCAGTACTTC. Amino acids: CSVEDSVNQETQYF. The chain has TRBV29-1 and TRBJ2-4, with TRBD2 as a possible D gene (5 bases). With the DNA end fitting TRBJ2-5 better, the J assignment may be wrong. The CDR3 length is 14 residues. The V gene's germline CDR1 is SQVTM and CDR2 ANQGSEA.

This clonotype was found a few times. The genes are TRBV12-3 or TRBV12-4 and TRBJ2-1; D might be TRBD2 (6 bases). V shed 3 bases and J shed 7 bases, with 10 bases lying between them. The CDR3 runs to 13 residues. The CDR3 spells CASSFGGVNEQFF. CDR3 DNA: TGTGCCAGCAGTTTTGGAGGGGTAAATGAGCAGTTCTTC.

This clonotype was detected only once. The CDR3 reads CSARENILNTEAFF. The CDR3 DNA sequence: TGCAGTGCTAGAGAGAACATTTTGAACACTGAAGCTTTCTTT. The rearrangement links TRBV20-1 to TRBJ1-1; D remains unclear. In germline, CDR1 is DFQATT, CDR2 SNEGSKA (reference sequence). This CDR3 spans 14 amino acids. The germline V and J ends were trimmed by 0 bases and 0 bases, with 8 bases remaining between them.

The chain combines TRBV4-1 with TRBJ1-6, with D unresolved. The CDR3 is made up of 14 amino acids. CDR1 MGHRA and CDR2 YSYEKL come from the germline V gene. Trimming removed 3 bases from V and 10 bases from J, with 13 bases in between. Written as DNA, the CDR3 is TGCGCCAGCAGCCAGATGATCGGGGTATCACCCCTCCACTTT. As protein: CASSQMIGVSPLHF.

The chain links TRBV28 to TRBJ2-5; 7 nucleotides line up with TRBD2. The trim removed 7 bases at V and 0 bases at J, leaving 8 bases unmatched. CDR1 MDHEN and CDR2 SYDVKM come from the germline V gene. CDR3 size: 15 residues. The CDR3 here is CASKAGRDYQETQYF. The CDR3 nucleotides read TGTGCCAGCAAAGCGGGGCGGGACTACCAAGAGACCCAGTACTTC.

J is TRBJ1-2 and V is TRBV10-2; maybe TRBD1 (5 bases). Per the germline V gene, CDR1 is WSHSY and CDR2 is SAAADI. The V and J ends lost 4 bases and 8 bases respectively, with 11 bases between them. The CDR3 consists of 12 residues. The CDR3 region is CASSGQREGYTF. Here the CDR3 DNA reads TGCGCCAGCAGTGGACAGCGGGAAGGCTACACCTTC.

The V call is TRBV5-1, the J call TRBJ1-3, with D perhaps matching TRBD1 (5 bases). This CDR3 region has 16 residues. V was trimmed by 3 bases and J by 0 bases, leaving 13 bases between them. CDR1 and CDR2 from the germline V gene are SGHRS and YFSETQ. DNA of the CDR3: TGCGCCAGCAGCTCAAAAGGGACCGGCTCTGGAAACACCATATATTTT. Translated: CASSSKGTGSGNTIYF.

This rearrangement joins TRBV6-5 to TRBJ1-2; no clear D. Germline lookup yields CDR1 MNHEY and CDR2 SVGAGI. The length of the CDR3 is 15 residues. V dropped 0 bases and J dropped 2 bases, with 10 bases sitting between them. The CDR3 here is CASSYSRSVNYGYTF. CDR3 in DNA: TGTGCCAGCAGTTACTCACGGTCCGTCAACTATGGCTACACCTTC.